The 22 T cell receptor beta chains reported below all come from one sample, sequenced in a study of CD8+ T cells in alopecia areata. This sample's treatment: oral pan-JAK inhibitor, 5-10 mg twice daily. cDNA reverse transcribed from extracted RNA served as the sequencing template. Assay: immunoSEQ multiplex PCR; the TCRdb copy retains only in-frame clones and omits some. The sample contains under 200,000 clones, roughly two thirds of which appear only once. Sequencing was performed on CD4+ T cells sorted from blood, taken at week 4, from a patient treated with tofacitinib. Receptor source: a human donor with alopecia areata.

The chain is built from TRBV5-1 and TRBJ2-7; 11 bases agree with TRBD2. This CDR3 is built from 15 residues. The V gene's germline CDR1 is SGHRS and CDR2 YFSETQ. V shed 0 bases, J shed 6 bases, and the junction held 5 bases outside the gene matches. The CDR3 region is CASSLVAGGLSEQYF. Here the CDR3 DNA reads TGCGCCAGCAGCTTGGTAGCGGGGGGGCTGAGCGAGCAGTACTTC.

This clone has more than one count but fewer than ten. V is TRBV30 and J is TRBJ1-5, with D perhaps TRBD1 (5 bases). From germline, CDR1 is GTSNPN and CDR2 SVGIG (reference sequence). V was pared by 1 base and J by 3 bases, with 7 bases between. The CDR3 runs to 13 residues. The CDR3 DNA reads TGTGCCTGGAGTGCAGGGCTCAATCAGCCCCAGCATTTT. This codes for CAWSAGLNQPQHF.

Notes on this clone: This sample also contains other DNA sequences that code for the same CDR3. The V call is TRBV29-1, the J call TRBJ2-5; D is unresolved. Trimming left V 3 bases short and J 3 bases short, with 2 bases between. The CDR3 consists of 10 residues. Germline V gene lookup returns CDR1 SQVTM and CDR2 ANQGSEA. CDR3 residues: CSVEKETQYF. CDR3 DNA: TGCAGCGTTGAGAAAGAGACCCAGTACTTC.

This clone was observed a handful of times. The rearrangement links TRBV29-1 to TRBJ2-3; D gene uncertain. The CDR3 has 12 residues. V gave up 4 bases and J gave up 8 bases, with 13 bases separating them. Germline assignment: CDR1 SQVTM and CDR2 ANQGSEA. In DNA, the CDR3 is TGCAGCGTTGCGTTCGGCGAAGGTACGCAGTATTTT. Amino acids: CSVAFGEGTQYF.

This clone was observed a few times. The chain uses TRBV7-8 and TRBJ2-5; D unclear. Trimming took 1 base from V and 2 from J, leaving 5 bases between them. CDR1 is SGHVS, CDR2 FQNEAQ, per germline. The CDR3 loop spans 13 amino acids. The chain's CDR3 is CASSLGNQETQYF. CDR3 coding DNA: TGTGCCAGCAGCTTAGGGAATCAAGAGACCCAGTACTTC.

The chain links TRBV29-1 to TRBJ2-3, with no clear D. This CDR3 contains 14 residues. The V end was cut by 6 bases, the J end by 2 bases, with 15 bases between. Germline V gene lookup returns CDR1 SQVTM and CDR2 ANQGSEA. The CDR3 is CSVSGLGSTDTQYF. DNA for the CDR3: TGCAGCGTCTCCGGGCTGGGCTCCACAGATACGCAGTATTTT.

The rearrangement joins TRBV30 to TRBJ1-1, with unresolved D. In germline, CDR1 is GTSNPN, CDR2 SVGIG (reference sequence). The CDR3 is made up of 12 amino acids. V lost 3 bases, J lost 7 bases, and 12 bases lay in between. The CDR3 loop is CAWSKGKVEAFF. The CDR3 DNA is TGTGCCTGGAGCAAAGGGAAGGTTGAAGCTTTCTTT.

The chain couples TRBV25-1 to TRBJ2-3; 7 bases align to TRBD1. The CDR3 runs 15 residues. Germline values: CDR1 MGHDK, CDR2 SYGVNS. With 4 bases clipped from V and 7 bases from J, the junction kept 11 bases outside the gene matches. The CDR3 coding sequence is TGTGCCAGCAGTGGGGACAGCCGGAAACGATATACGCAGTATTTT. Protein sequence: CASSGDSRKRYTQYF.

This clone was counted once. The chain uses TRBV29-1 and TRBJ1-1; 10 nucleotides agree with TRBD1. V trimming: 7 bases; J trimming: 5 bases; junction bases outside the gene matches: 7. The CDR3 spans 13 residues. Germline CDR1 SQVTM, CDR2 ANQGSEA. The CDR3 region has the DNA TGCAGCGCCCGGGGACAGGGGAAGACTGAAGCTTTCTTT. Translating gives CSARGQGKTEAFF.

V usage is TRBV15 and J usage is TRBJ2-1; D is tentatively TRBD1 or TRBD2 (7 bases each). CDR3 size: 19 residues. The V and J ends lost 5 bases and 0 bases respectively, with 23 bases between them. In germline, CDR1 is LNHNV, CDR2 YYDKDF (reference sequence). The CDR3 sequence: CATSSPGGAPISSYNEQFF. In DNA form, the CDR3 reads TGTGCCACCAGCTCCCCAGGGGGGGCACCGATCTCCTCCTACAATGAGCAGTTCTTC.

The chain employs TRBV7-3 and TRBJ2-5; D is undetermined. The V gene lost 5 bases and the J gene lost 5 bases, with 12 bases spanning the gap. Germline lookup yields CDR1 SGHTA and CDR2 FQGTGA. This CDR3 region has 13 residues. CDR3 amino acids: CASSPSSWETQYF. The CDR3 nucleotides are TGTGCCAGCAGCCCTTCGAGTTGGGAGACCCAGTACTTC.

V usage is TRBV2 and J usage is TRBJ2-5; TRBD2 matches at 7 bases. This CDR3 is built from 14 residues. Looked up from germline, CDR1 is SNHLY and CDR2 is FYNNEI. The ends lost 9 bases at V and 4 bases at J; junction bases unmatched: 11. This CDR3 reads CASVSGTTAETQYF. CDR3 coding DNA: TGTGCCAGTGTCTCCGGGACTACAGCAGAGACCCAGTACTTC.

The chain carries TRBV2 and TRBJ2-3; D gene ambiguous. Germline CDR1 reads SNHLY; CDR2 reads FYNNEI. V was clipped by 2 bases and J by 4 bases, with 4 bases between them. This CDR3 is 12 amino acids long. CDR3 bases: TGTGCCAGCAGTGAAATCCCAGATACGCAGTATTTT. This sequence encodes CASSEIPDTQYF.

This sequence joins TRBV29-1 and TRBJ1-4; 8 bases are shared with TRBD1. J gave up 7 bases and V 6 bases, and 7 bases lay outside the gene matches. Per germline, CDR1 SQVTM and CDR2 ANQGSEA. The CDR3 covers 13 residues. The CDR3 region has the DNA TGCAGCGTCACCGGGACAGGCGGTGAAAAACTGTTTTTT. Translation gives CSVTGTGGEKLFF.

Remarks on this clone: Mismatch with germline at one junction end may stem from a read error. The chain has TRBV7-9 and TRBJ1-6; D is uncertain. CDR3 length: 14 residues. The germline CDR1 and CDR2 sequences are SEHNR and FQNEAQ (reference sequence). The CDR3 DNA reads TGTGCCAGCAGCTTAGCATCGAGGGATTCACCCCCCCACTTT. This sequence encodes CASSLASRDSPPHF.

The chain recombines TRBV19 with TRBJ1-4, with unresolved D. V dropped 11 bases and J dropped 0 bases, with 13 bases sitting between them. Germline values: CDR1 LNHDA, CDR2 SQIVND (reference sequence). This CDR3 is 14 amino acids long. DNA of the CDR3: TGTGCCGTTCGCTCGGCTACAACTAATGAAAAACTGTTTTTT. Protein: CAVRSATTNEKLFF.

The chain joins TRBV7-3 to TRBJ2-1; 12 positions agree with TRBD2. The V gene's germline CDR1 is SGHTA and CDR2 FQGTGA. This CDR3 contains 15 residues. V was clipped by 4 bases and J by 7 bases; unmatched bases: 5. The CDR3 bases are TGTGCCAGCAGCTACACTAGCGGGGGGTTTAATGAGCAGTTCTTC. It is translated as CASSYTSGGFNEQFF.

This clone was detected only once. CDR3 sequence: CASSLGTVGTQYF. The CDR3 region has the DNA TGTGCCAGCAGCTTGGGGACAGTGGGTACGCAGTATTTT. V gene TRBV5-6 combines with J gene TRBJ2-3; the D gene is possibly TRBD1 (6 bases). The CDR3 runs 13 residues. Trimming pared 0 bases from V and 8 bases from J, leaving 10 bases between. Germline V gene lookup returns CDR1 SGHDT and CDR2 YYEEEE.

The chain links TRBV29-1 to TRBJ2-5, with 11 bases aligning to TRBD2. Per the germline V gene, CDR1 is SQVTM and CDR2 is ANQGSEA. V was clipped by 6 bases and J by 5 bases; unmatched bases: 14. The CDR3 has 16 amino acids. CDR3 sequence: CSVMPRLAGGTETQYF. DNA of the CDR3: TGCAGCGTCATGCCCCGGCTAGCGGGGGGAACCGAGACCCAGTACTTC.

The table lists this clone with a few counts. The V and J genes are TRBV7-2 and TRBJ2-7, with no clear D. Per germline, CDR1 SGHTA and CDR2 FQGNSA. The CDR3 covers 13 residues. Trimming cost V 5 bases and J 12 bases, with 20 bases left between them. For the CDR3, the DNA is TGTGCCAGCAGCACGCCTCCAAACAGAATCCTGTACTTC. It encodes CASSTPPNRILYF.

V and J are TRBV2 and TRBJ2-5, with a weak D call TRBD2 (6 bases). The CDR3 sequence is 13 residues long. With 4 bases removed from V and 7 bases from J, the gap between germline ends came to 13 bases. Germline V gives CDR1 SNHLY, CDR2 FYNNEI. The CDR3 sequence is CASSGGPEGTQYF. The CDR3 DNA is TGTGCCAGCAGTGGCGGACCGGAGGGGACCCAGTACTTC.

V and J are TRBV29-1 and TRBJ1-1, with unresolved D. Germline V gene sequence: CDR1 SQVTM, CDR2 ANQGSEA. The CDR3 length is 13 residues. V lost 4 bases to trimming and J lost 1 base, with 10 bases between them. The CDR3 coding sequence is TGCAGCGTTGCTGACGGCCGGAACACTGAAGCTTTCTTT. Translated, it gives CSVADGRNTEAFF.